This TCR beta chain was sequenced during a study of blood T cell repertoires in COVID-19 (dated by TCRdb to 2018 to 2020). Regarding the complete study: Collaborator samples came from the United States, Italy and Spain and covered acute and convalescent phases of COVID-19. A freely available public database, intended as a resource for researchers studying the immune response to SARS-CoV-2, is where the repertoires were released. Sample metadata almost always included a de-identified subject ID, COVID-19 status, age in years and sex. Where available, HLA class I and class II types were obtained from metadata supplied by the sample provider rather than from assay-based typing. Subjects who had been exposed to COVID-19, were actively infected with it, or had recovered from it provided the deeply sampled blood TCRbeta repertoires that made up the dataset. The prospective study material was composed of cDNA or gDNA derived from T cells, B-cell-depleted T cells, or PBMCs. Samples came from the ongoing ImmuneRACE study (first 160 participants) plus 1,254 subjects from 6 global collaborators. The paper's findings and limits, for the study overall: Clinical and demographic metadata were provided uncurated, with the amount varying by source and participant.

This clone came up a few times. No antigen is known for it. No base-level quality is on record; no much larger clone is a single base apart. TCRbeta CDR3 regions were amplified from genomic DNA by means of the immunoSEQ Assay, a bias-controlled multiplex PCR. The study's own analysis went as follows. Nucleated cell counts per sample were estimated from amplification of reference gene primers within the assay. To quantify the absolute abundance of each unique TCRbeta CDR3 rearrangement, sequence reads were collapsed and filtered. For each sample, productive Simpson clonality was calculated as the square root of Simpson's diversity index over productive rearrangements. Drawn from immuneACCESS, this table holds only the in-frame rearrangements with V and J called that TCRdb kept. Clones are partly lost; checked studies trace under half to an unresolved V gene and leave the rest unexplained. The V and J calls and clone size were taken over from that table, and D and trimming were inferred from the DNA. The sample table contains 250,000 to 300,000 clones; only one count was recorded for around nine tenths of them. Around 10% of the sample comes from the top ten.

In Seattle, one collaborating source enrolled patients while the infection was active and tracked those patients longitudinally over the course of disease. Whole blood was collected in K2EDTA tubes by collaborating institutions according to the institutions' own protocols. Collaborator samples were shipped for TCRbeta analysis as frozen whole blood, isolated PBMCs, or DNA extracted from either sample type. The sequenced sample was peripheral blood. The sequence was obtained from a woman in her thirties with COVID-19, enrolled during active disease.

CDR3 sequence: CASSPGFLETQYF. The DNA sequence is TGTGCCAGCAGCCCCGGGTTCTTAGAGACCCAGTACTTC. The chain links TRBV7-9 with TRBJ2-5, with an unclear D gene assignment. At the junction V is shortened by 5 bases and J by 4 bases, with 11 bases in between. CDR1 SEHNR and CDR2 FQNEAQ are derived from the germline V gene (reference sequence). The CDR3, cysteine through phenylalanine, is 13 amino acids long. The DNA shown is the 39-base CDR3, in frame from base 1.